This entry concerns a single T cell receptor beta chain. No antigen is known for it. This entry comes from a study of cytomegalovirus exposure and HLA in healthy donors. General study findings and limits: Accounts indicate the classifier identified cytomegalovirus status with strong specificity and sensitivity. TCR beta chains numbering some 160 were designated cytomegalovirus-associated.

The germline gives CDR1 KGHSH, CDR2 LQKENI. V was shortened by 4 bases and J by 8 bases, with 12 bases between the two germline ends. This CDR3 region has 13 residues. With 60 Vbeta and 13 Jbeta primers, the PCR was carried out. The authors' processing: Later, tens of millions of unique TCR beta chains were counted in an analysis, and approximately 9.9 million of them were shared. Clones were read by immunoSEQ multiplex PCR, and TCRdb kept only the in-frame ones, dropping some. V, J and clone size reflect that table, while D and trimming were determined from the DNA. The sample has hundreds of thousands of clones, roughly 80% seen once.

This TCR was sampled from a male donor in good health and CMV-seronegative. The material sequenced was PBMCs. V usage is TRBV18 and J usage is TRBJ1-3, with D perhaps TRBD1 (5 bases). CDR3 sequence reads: CASSHGREDTIYF. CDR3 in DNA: TGTGCCAGCTCACACGGCAGGGAGGACACCATATATTTT.